The text below deals with one T cell receptor beta chain. From germline, CDR1 is MNHEY and CDR2 SMNVEV (reference sequence). The germline V and J ends were trimmed by 0 bases and 4 bases, with 7 bases remaining between them. This CDR3 comprises 14 residues. The data were obtained in a study of blood T cell repertoires in COVID-19. In the study overall: Sites in the United States, Italy and Spain provided acute and convalescent COVID-19 samples. The cDNA or gDNA used as material had been derived from T cells, B-cell-depleted T cells, or PBMCs.

Per the study methods: Nucleated cell counts were estimated from reference gene primer amplification. Only in-frame clones appear in the TCRdb table, and some are missing; sequencing was by immunoSEQ multiplex PCR. V and J calls and clone size are those listed in that table; D and trimming were worked out from the DNA. The table includes 150,000 or so clones, roughly 77% detected once. The TCR sequence derives from a woman in her 70s with COVID-19, enrolled during active disease. Sequenced: peripheral blood. The chain is built from TRBV27 and TRBJ1-3; no reliable D call. The CDR3 loop is CASSLSHNGNTIYF. CDR3 coding DNA: TGTGCCAGCAGTTTATCGCACAACGGAAACACCATATATTTT.